This T cell receptor beta chain came from a study of T cell changes during pregnancy in multiple sclerosis. Germline V gene sequence: CDR1 MDHEN, CDR2 SYDVKM. The CDR3 extends over 13 amino acids. The V gene lost 3 bases and the J gene lost 2 bases, with 7 bases spanning the gap. Only in-frame clones appear in the TCRdb table, and some are missing; sequencing was by immunoSEQ multiplex PCR. The sample includes 65,000 to 90,000 clones, roughly 92% of them seen just once. The chain joins TRBV28 to TRBJ1-2, with D uncertain. The receptor was isolated from a female donor with multiple sclerosis, enrolled in a pregnancy study. The specimen comprised peripheral blood, sampled in the second trimester of pregnancy. CDR3 DNA sequence: TGTGCCAGCAGTTTTCAGGAAAACTATGGCTACACCTTC. Translating it yields CASSFQENYGYTF.